The 15 T cell receptor beta chains below were found in one sample sequenced in a study of immune evolution from preneoplasia to lung adenocarcinoma. Using immunoSEQ multiplex PCR, the repertoire was profiled, and TCRdb retains in-frame clones only, with some absent. The sample has roughly 40,000 clones, 74% seen once. The sample taken for sequencing was FFPE invasive lung adenocarcinoma tissue. These receptor sequences come from a person aged 55 to 69 with lung adenocarcinoma.

The CDR3 sequence is CSVEVNWGAGEAFF. In nucleotides, the CDR3 is TGCAGCGTTGAGGTCAACTGGGGGGCCGGTGAAGCTTTCTTT. V gene TRBV29-1 combines with J gene TRBJ1-1; a weak D match, TRBD1 (6 bases). The CDR3 is 14 residues long. Trimming left V 3 bases short and J 7 bases short, with 18 bases between. Germline values: CDR1 SQVTM, CDR2 ANQGSEA.

This clone was seen a few times. Different DNA sequences within this sample yield the same CDR3. The gene calls are TRBV10-2 and TRBJ2-5, with D maybe TRBD1 (6 bases). Germline CDR1 and CDR2: WSHSY and SAAADI. This CDR3 is 13 amino acids long. The ends were cut back, 6 bases at V and 2 bases at J, with 10 bases in the middle. Written as DNA, the CDR3 is TGCGCCAGCAGAAGGGACATTCAAGAGACCCAGTACTTC. Translated, it gives CASRRDIQETQYF.

The CDR3 sequence is CASSRVGPSNQPQHF. In DNA, the CDR3 is TGTGCCAGCTCACGGGTTGGCCCTAGCAATCAGCCCCAGCATTTT. The gene calls are TRBV18 and TRBJ1-5; D is undetermined. Trimming removed 4 bases from V and 0 bases from J, with 10 bases in between. Germline values: CDR1 KGHSH, CDR2 LQKENI. The CDR3 totals 15 residues.

The chain uses TRBV15 and TRBJ2-3, with 9 bases aligning to TRBD2. This CDR3 region has 17 residues. The ends lost 1 base at V and 2 bases at J; junction bases unmatched: 7. From germline, CDR1 is LNHNV and CDR2 YYDKDF (reference sequence). The CDR3 reads CATSRGGASGNTDTQYF. DNA for the CDR3: TGTGCCACCAGCAGAGGGGGAGCTAGCGGGAACACAGATACGCAGTATTTT.

The J gene is TRBJ1-4, the V gene TRBV28; 10 bases agree with TRBD1. Losses at the gene ends were 8 bases for V and 8 bases for J; bases not matched to a gene: 14. This CDR3 contains 16 residues. Germline V lookup: CDR1 MDHEN, CDR2 SYDVKM. The CDR3 reads CASRLPTGTGAEKLFF. CDR3 nucleotide sequence: TGTGCCAGCCGCCTTCCTACCGGGACAGGGGCAGAAAAACTGTTTTTT.

By frequency in the sample, this clone is medium-sized. V is TRBV5-1 and J is TRBJ2-7; TRBD1 aligns across 12 bases. The length of the CDR3 is 15 residues. Losses at the gene ends were 4 bases for V and 4 bases for J; bases not matched to a gene: 6. Germline V lookup: CDR1 SGHRS, CDR2 YFSETQ. The CDR3 protein is CASSLGQGASYEQYF. The CDR3 region has the DNA TGCGCCAGCAGCCTGGGACAGGGGGCCTCTTACGAGCAGTACTTC. The full variable domain, with the rest looked up from reference TRBV5-1 and TRBJ2-7, is KAGVTQTPRYLIKTRGQQVTLSCSPISGHRSVSWYQQTPGQGLQFLFEYFSETQRNKGNFPGRFSGRQFSNSRSEMNVSTLELGDSALYLCASSLGQGASYEQYFGPGTRLTVT.

This clone has more than one count but fewer than ten. The chain has TRBV28 and TRBJ2-1; 8 bases are a match to TRBD1. The V segment lost 5 bases and the J segment 4 bases; nucleotides outside the gene matches: 10. The CDR3 runs 16 residues. The germline gives CDR1 MDHEN, CDR2 SYDVKM. In DNA form, the CDR3 reads TGTGCCAGCAGTACCACCAGGGGGCCAAGGTACAATGAGCAGTTCTTC. It specifies CASSTTRGPRYNEQFF.

This sequence joins TRBV6-4 and TRBJ2-3; D not resolved. From germline, CDR1 is MRHNA and CDR2 SNTAGT. This CDR3 contains 13 residues. V was trimmed by 3 bases and J by 6 bases, leaving 10 bases between them. The CDR3 region has the DNA TGTGCCAGCAGTGAGGGCAGGCTGGATACGCAGTATTTT. Amino acids: CASSEGRLDTQYF.

The DNA of the CDR3 is TGTGCCAGCAGTCTCATGGGACTAGCGGGATGGACCGGGGAGCTGTTTTTT. It encodes CASSLMGLAGWTGELFF. The genes are TRBV28 and TRBJ2-2, with 13 positions matching TRBD2. Germline V lookup: CDR1 MDHEN, CDR2 SYDVKM. V was pared by 5 bases and J by 5 bases, with 8 bases of the junction left unmatched. The CDR3 runs 17 residues.

The chain combines TRBV7-8 with TRBJ2-2, with 14 bases fitting TRBD2. The CDR3 runs 16 residues. Germline V gene sequence: CDR1 SGHVS, CDR2 FQNEAQ. The trim removed 5 bases at V and 7 bases at J, leaving 6 bases unmatched. The CDR3 region has the DNA TGTGCCAGCAGCGAAGGGACTAGCGGGAGTGTCGGGGAGCTGTTTTTT. Translating it yields CASSEGTSGSVGELFF. The full variable domain, rest sourced from reference TRBV7-8 and TRBJ2-2, is GAGVSQSPRYKVAKRGQDVALRCDPISGHVSLFWYQQALGQGPEFLTYFQNEAQLDKSGLPSDRFFAERPEGSVSTLKIQRTQQEDSAVYLCASSEGTSGSVGELFFGEGSRLTVL.

This clone is a singleton in its sample. The CDR3 nucleotides read TGTGCCAGCTCATCTCCGGGACAGGGAACGTACGAGCAGTACTTC. Its protein product is CASSSPGQGTYEQYF. The J gene is TRBJ2-7, the V gene TRBV18; 9 bases map to TRBD1. The CDR3 contains 15 residues. Losses at the gene ends were 5 bases for V and 4 bases for J; bases not matched to a gene: 9. CDR1 KGHSH and CDR2 LQKENI come from the germline V gene.

Comments on this clone: Mismatch with germline at one junction end may stem from a read error. The V call is TRBV7-7, the J call TRBJ1-5, with D hard to call. Germline CDR1 SSHAT, CDR2 FNYEAQ (reference sequence). CDR3 length: 13 amino acids. The CDR3 nucleotides read TGTGCTAGCAGCCTCGGGCCGAATCAGCCCCAGCATTTT. It translates to CASSLGPNQPQHF.

The CDR3 DNA reads as TGCAGCGTTGAAGATGGTGGGGGTCCGGGGGCTGACTACGAGCAGTACTTC. Its translation: CSVEDGGGPGADYEQYF. The genes are TRBV29-1 and TRBJ2-7, with D possibly being TRBD1 or TRBD2 (6 bases each). Trimming removed 0 bases at V and 3 bases at J, with 21 bases between. The CDR3 has 17 amino acids. Germline V gene data show CDR1 as SQVTM and CDR2 as ANQGSEA.

This chain links TRBV15 with TRBJ1-4; D might be TRBD1 (6 bases). This CDR3 comprises 14 residues. Trimming cost V 0 bases and J 8 bases, with 10 bases left between them. The germline CDR1 and CDR2 sequences are LNHNV and YYDKDF (reference sequence). The CDR3 DNA is TGTGCCACCAGCAGAGATCGGACAGACGAAAAACTGTTTTTT. Amino acid sequence: CATSRDRTDEKLFF.

This chain uses TRBV5-6 with TRBJ2-2; TRBD2 is a possible D gene (6 bases). The germline gives CDR1 SGHDT, CDR2 YYEEEE. Between the trimmed V and J ends, which lost 1 base and 5 bases, there was a span of 15 bases. There are 16 residues in the CDR3. The chain's CDR3 is CASSLFEGRGTGELFF. The CDR3 bases are TGTGCCAGCAGCTTGTTCGAGGGTCGGGGGACCGGGGAGCTGTTTTTT.